This record looks at one T cell receptor beta chain sequence and its context. The antigen remains undetermined. Culture proceeded for more than nine days, and CD4+ T cells were then isolated. All participants had two doses of either the BNT162b2 or mRNA-1273 vaccine. The data stem from a study of vaccination effects on CD4 cells after COVID-19. Sequenced by immunoSEQ multiplex PCR; TCRdb stores in-frame clones only, minus some. The repertoire holds roughly 45,000 clones, with about three quarters as singletons. The source was CD4+ T cells from PBMCs cultured without peptide, collected after COVID-19 vaccination. This TCR came from a human donor who received a COVID-19 vaccine.

CDR3 region: CASSEGLGGRFGYTF. The CDR3 DNA reads as TGTGCCAGCAGTGAAGGGCTGGGAGGGAGGTTTGGCTACACCTTC. The chain carries TRBV2 and TRBJ1-2; D gene ambiguous. Trimming shortened V by 1 base and J by 7 bases, and 16 bases separated the two germline ends. Germline loops: CDR1 SNHLY, CDR2 FYNNEI. The CDR3 is 15 amino acids.